This entry lists 15 T cell receptor beta chains sequenced from one sample in a study of T cells in Graves' hyperthyroidism and ophthalmopathy. Researchers amplified the TCR beta CDR3 regions from RNA transcripts. TCR CDR3 regions were first amplified by RT-PCR with HTBI primers. TCRdb analysed the multiplex PCR reads with MiXCR anew, one entry per CDR3 protein. The sample holds about 520,000 distinct CDR3 sequences, less than 25% seen once. The sample taken for sequencing was blood. The receptors derive from a woman aged 30 to 39 with Graves' ophthalmopathy.

This clonotype was seen a few times. The chain uses TRBV18 and TRBJ2-5; 10 bases align to TRBD1. Trimming cost V 5 bases and J 1 base; bases outside gene matches: 10. This CDR3 region has 17 residues. Per germline, CDR1 KGHSH and CDR2 LQKENI. The CDR3 loop reads CASSFTRDRGLQETQYF. CDR3 nucleotides: TGTGCCAGCTCATTCACCCGGGACAGGGGCCTCCAAGAGACCCAGTACTTC.

This clonotype was counted between two and nine times. V usage is TRBV12-3 or TRBV12-4 and J usage is TRBJ2-2; tentatively, D is TRBD1 or TRBD2 (5 bases each). This CDR3 has 15 amino acids. V shed 6 bases and J shed 4 bases, with 15 bases lying between them. For the CDR3, the DNA is TGTGCCAGCAGCCCGAGGGGTCAGATCACCGGGGAGCTGTTTTTT. It translates to CASSPRGQITGELFF.

The V gene is TRBV20-1, the J gene TRBJ1-1; D is unclear. This CDR3 is 13 amino acids long. CDR1 and CDR2 (germline): DFQATT, SNEGSKA (reference sequence). The ends were cut back, 3 bases at V and 1 base at J, with 9 bases in the middle. The CDR3 reads CSASSRKNTEAFF. The CDR3 region has the DNA TGCAGTGCTAGCAGCCGTAAGAACACTGAAGCTTTCTTT.

The V and J genes are TRBV7-2 and TRBJ1-2, with a tentative D call TRBD1 (5 bases). Deletions cut 5 bases from V and 4 bases from J, with 14 bases between. CDR3 length: 14 amino acids. Germline assignment: CDR1 SGHTA and CDR2 FQGNSA. CDR3 nucleotides: TGTGCCAGCAGCCCCGATGGGGGGGTCTATGGCTACACCTTC. Amino acids: CASSPDGGVYGYTF.

Many counts were recorded for this clonotype. This sequence joins TRBV18 and TRBJ1-1; D not resolved. The CDR3 is 15 residues long. Germline V gene sequence: CDR1 KGHSH, CDR2 LQKENI. The V end lost 2 bases, the J end lost 1 base, and 11 bases lay between the germline ends. The CDR3 bases are TGTGCCAGCTCACCAATTCAGGTCGGGAACACTGAAGCTTTCTTT. This encodes CASSPIQVGNTEAFF.

CDR3 sequence reads: CASSFGLRGYGYTF. The CDR3 coding sequence is TGTGCCAGCAGTTTTGGCCTACGGGGCTATGGCTACACCTTC. V usage is TRBV27 and J usage is TRBJ1-2, with D hard to call. Trimming removed 3 bases from V and 4 bases from J, with 12 bases in between. The CDR3 spans 14 residues. Per germline, CDR1 MNHEY and CDR2 SMNVEV (reference sequence).

This clonotype showed up many times. This chain links TRBV27 with TRBJ1-2, with TRBD1 matching over 7 bases. V lost 6 bases, J lost 5 bases, and 12 bases stayed unmatched. CDR1 is MNHEY, CDR2 SMNVEV, per germline (reference sequence). The CDR3 consists of 15 residues. The CDR3 spells CASSPRDRPGYGYTF. Written as DNA, the CDR3 is TGTGCCAGCAGCCCCAGGGACAGACCAGGGTATGGCTACACCTTC.

This clonotype was found a few times. The J gene is TRBJ1-4, the V gene TRBV28; 10 bases align to TRBD1. V dropped 5 bases and J dropped 6; count of bases not matched to a gene: 3. Per germline, CDR1 MDHEN and CDR2 SYDVKM. This CDR3 contains 14 residues. CDR3 in amino acids: CASSGTGDDEKLFF. CDR3 DNA sequence: TGTGCCAGCAGTGGGACAGGGGATGATGAAAAACTGTTTTTT.

As DNA, the CDR3 is TGTGCCAGCACGGCCCTTACGGGACAAAGCAATCAGCCCCAGCATTTT. It codes for CASTALTGQSNQPQHF. V usage is TRBV6-2 or TRBV6-3 and J usage is TRBJ1-5, with D maybe TRBD1 (6 bases). The CDR3 spans 16 residues. Germline loops: CDR1 MNHEY, CDR2 SVGEGT. Trimming took 7 bases from V and 1 from J, leaving 17 bases between them.

The V call is TRBV12-3 or TRBV12-4, the J call TRBJ2-2; D is unclear. This CDR3 is built from 14 residues. Trimming left V 0 bases short and J 7 bases short, with 9 bases between. CDR3 DNA: TGTGCCAGCAGTTTAGCGCTTTTCCTCGGGGAGCTGTTTTTT. Translation: CASSLALFLGELFF.

The chain employs TRBV20-1 and TRBJ1-1; 10 nucleotides match TRBD1. The V gene end was trimmed by 6 bases and the J gene end by 2 bases; junction bases not matched to a gene: 6. Germline assignment: CDR1 DFQATT and CDR2 SNEGSKA (reference sequence). This CDR3 comprises 14 residues. As DNA, the CDR3 is TGCAGTGCAACCCTGACAGGGGGCAACACTGAAGCTTTCTTT. Encoded protein: CSATLTGGNTEAFF.

The sample holds a few counts of this clonotype. This chain uses TRBV30 with TRBJ2-7; D is uncertain. V was cut by 3 bases and J by 7 bases, with 19 bases left in between. Germline V lookup: CDR1 GTSNPN, CDR2 SVGIG (reference sequence). The CDR3 is 14 amino acids. For the CDR3, the DNA is TGTGCCTGGAGGACGTCCAGCCTTGCGATAGAGCAGTACTTC. It translates to CAWRTSSLAIEQYF.

This chain joins TRBV6-2 or TRBV6-3 and TRBJ2-2; perhaps TRBD2 as D (5 bases). Germline V lookup: CDR1 MNHEY, CDR2 SVGEGT. Trimming removed 0 bases from V and 0 bases from J, with 14 bases in between. The CDR3 is made up of 18 amino acids. CDR3: CASSYSGEAAPNTGELFF. The CDR3 DNA follows: TGTGCCAGCAGTTACTCTGGGGAAGCGGCTCCGAACACCGGGGAGCTGTTTTTT.

This clonotype was counted ten times or more. The chain combines TRBV27 with TRBJ2-4; 9 bases are shared with TRBD1. The CDR3 length is 15 residues. The germline V gene encodes CDR1 MNHEY and CDR2 SMNVEV (reference sequence). V was pared by 8 bases and J by 8 bases, with 13 bases of the junction left unmatched. CDR3 bases: TGTGCCAGCCGGGGACAGGGTTATGTCCACGACATTCAGTACTTC. It encodes CASRGQGYVHDIQYF.

This clonotype was counted at least ten times. The CDR3 protein is CASSGGQGVKGYTF. The CDR3 DNA reads as TGTGCCAGCAGTGGGGGACAGGGGGTAAAGGGCTACACCTTC. The V and J genes are TRBV6-1 and TRBJ1-2; the match to TRBD1 covers 11 bases. CDR1 is MNHNS, CDR2 SASEGT, per germline. The ends lost 4 bases at V and 8 bases at J; junction bases unmatched: 6. CDR3 length: 14 amino acids.